The entry below describes one T cell receptor (beta chain). The CDR3 is 15 residues long. CDR1 SEHNR and CDR2 FQNEAQ come from the germline V gene (reference sequence). The V gene lost 3 bases and the J gene lost 0 bases, with 12 bases spanning the gap. This sample is part of a study of cytomegalovirus exposure and HLA in healthy donors. Use of 60 Vbeta and 13 Jbeta primers characterized the PCR. The method was immunoSEQ multiplex PCR; TCRdb's version includes in-frame clones alone and lacks a portion of them. The table records 160,000 or so clones, roughly 84% of them present only once. This sequence was found in a man in his thirties or forties in good health and CMV-seronegative. Sequenced sample: PBMCs. The chain joins TRBV7-9 to TRBJ2-7; D perhaps matches TRBD1 (6 bases). The CDR3 sequence: CASSLGTGISYEQYF. The CDR3 DNA sequence: TGTGCCAGCAGCTTGGGTACAGGGATCTCCTACGAGCAGTACTTC.